These T cell receptor beta chains were read from a single sample in a study of CD8 T cells in Susac syndrome. MiXCR, run by TCRdb on the immunoSEQ multiplex PCR reads, gives a single entry per CDR3 protein. Of 120,000 or so distinct CDR3 sequences in the sample, over 85% were seen once. The specimen was CD8+ T cells from PBMCs. Every receptor here comes from a human donor with Susac syndrome. The CDR3 runs from the conserved cysteine through the conserved F or W. D genes are given only for firm matches. Rows may omit the clone size; those that give it use once, few, many or a size class.

clone size	CDR3 length	J gene	D gene	V gene	CDR3 DNA	CDR3 protein
-	15	TRBJ2-6	-	TRBV3-1	TGTGCCAGCAGCCACCCGGGGGCTGGGGCCAACGTCCTGACTTTC	CASSHPGAGANVLTF
-	13	TRBJ1-1	-	TRBV29-1	TGCAGCGTCCCCGTGGGGGGCGACACTGAAGCTTTCTTT	CSVPVGGDTEAFF
-	11	TRBJ2-1	-	TRBV12-3/TRBV12-4	TGTGCCAGCAGCAGGGTCCATGAGCAGTTCTTC	CASSRVHEQFF
-	12	TRBJ2-3	-	TRBV7-9	TGTGCCAGCAGCCCCCGCGCAGATACGCAGTATTTT	CASSPRADTQYF
-	11	TRBJ2-7	-	TRBV6-6	TGTGCCAGCAGTAGGACCCACGAGCAGTACTTC	CASSRTHEQYF
-	13	TRBJ2-1	-	TRBV19	TGTGCCAGTAGTTTGTATCAATTCGATGAGCAGTTCTTC	CASSLYQFDEQFF
-	15	TRBJ1-5	TRBD1	TRBV15	TGTGCCACCAGCCCCGGACAGGGTGTGAGTCAGCCCCAGCATTTT	CATSPGQGVSQPQHF
-	15	TRBJ1-4	TRBD1	TRBV5-6	TGTGCCAGCAGCTTGTCCGGACAGGGCGGGGAAAAACTGTTTTTT	CASSLSGQGGEKLFF
-	13	TRBJ1-1	-	TRBV10-3	TGTGCCATCAGTGAGTCTGAGAACACTGAAGCTTTCTTT	CAISESENTEAFF
-	14	TRBJ1-1	-	TRBV20-1	TGCAGTGCTAAGGACCCCCACAGGGACACTGAAGCTTTCTTT	CSAKDPHRDTEAFF
-	15	TRBJ1-5	-	TRBV12-3/TRBV12-4	TGTGCCAGCAGTTTAGCCAGGGGCGACAATCAGCCCCAGCATTTT	CASSLARGDNQPQHF
-	14	TRBJ1-2	TRBD1	TRBV6-2/TRBV6-3	TGTGCCAGCTGCGACGTAGGAGGGGGCGATGGCTACACCTTC	CASCDVGGGDGYTF
-	12	TRBJ2-7	-	TRBV27	TGTGCCAGCAGTCGGGGTGCGAACGAGCAGTACTTC	CASSRGANEQYF
-	14	TRBJ2-5	-	TRBV6-5	TGTGCCAGCAGTTCCACAGGGTCCCAAGAGACCCAGTACTTC	CASSSTGSQETQYF
-	17	TRBJ2-7	TRBD2	TRBV3-1	TGTGCCAGCAGCCAAGAATTCCGGGGGGGCGTAAGGGACGAGCAGTACTTC	CASSQEFRGGVRDEQYF
-	16	TRBJ2-1	TRBD1	TRBV30	TGTGCCTGGAGTCCAAGCGGGACAGGGTATTGGAATGAGCAGTTCTTC	CAWSPSGTGYWNEQFF
-	13	TRBJ2-7	-	TRBV7-9	TGTGCCAGCAGCCAATCGGGTCCCCACGAGCAGTACTTC	CASSQSGPHEQYF
-	13	TRBJ1-1	TRBD1	TRBV5-1	TGCGCCAGCAGCTTGACAGGGGAGGCTGAAGCTTTCTTT	CASSLTGEAEAFF
-	13	TRBJ1-4	TRBD1	TRBV6-5	TGTGCCAGCAGCACAGGGGGAAGTGAAAAACTGTTTTTT	CASSTGGSEKLFF
-	14	TRBJ2-7	TRBD2	TRBV27	TGTGCCAGCAGTATTCTAGCGGGAGCTGGAGAGCAGTACTTC	CASSILAGAGEQYF
-	15	TRBJ1-1	TRBD1	TRBV20-1	TGCAGTGCTAGAACTACCGGGACAGGGGACACTGAAGCTTTCTTT	CSARTTGTGDTEAFF
once	14	TRBJ1-2	-	TRBV7-9	TGTGCCAGCAGCACCATGGGGGGGATCGATGGCTACACCTTC	CASSTMGGIDGYTF
-	15	TRBJ2-2	-	TRBV4-2	TGTGCCAGCAGCCCGGGGGCTAGCGACACCGGGGAGCTGTTTTTT	CASSPGASDTGELFF
-	12	TRBJ2-7	-	TRBV6-2/TRBV6-3	TGTGCCAGCGGCGAGTCGGGCTACGAGCAGTACTTC	CASGESGYEQYF
few	15	TRBJ2-5	TRBD2	TRBV4-1	TGCGCCAGCCGCGCTACGCCGGGACTAGGAGAGACCCAGTACTTC	CASRATPGLGETQYF
-	13	TRBJ1-2	-	TRBV12-3/TRBV12-4	TGTGCCAGCAGTTCAACAGCTAACTATGGCTACACCTTC	CASSSTANYGYTF
-	12	TRBJ2-7	TRBD1	TRBV19	TGTGCCAGTAGTAAACAGGGGTCCGAGCAGTACTTC	CASSKQGSEQYF
few	11	TRBJ2-1	-	TRBV25-1	TGTGCCAGCAGTTTTGGAAATGAGCAGTTCTTC	CASSFGNEQFF
-	14	TRBJ2-1	-	TRBV15	TGTGCCACCAGTGTGGGGAGTAACGGAAATGAGCAGTTCTTC	CATSVGSNGNEQFF
-	15	TRBJ1-5	-	TRBV4-1	TGCGCCAGCAGCCAAGCCCCTTCACCTAATCAGCCCCAGCATTTT	CASSQAPSPNQPQHF
-	16	TRBJ1-1	TRBD1	TRBV2	TGTGCCAGCAGTAGTCCCGGGACAGGGGAGTACACTGAAGCTTTCTTT	CASSSPGTGEYTEAFF
once	17	TRBJ2-1	TRBD1	TRBV6-2/TRBV6-3	TGTGCCAGCAGCCCCTGGACAGGCGTCAGCTCCTACAATGAGCAGTTCTTC	CASSPWTGVSSYNEQFF
-	15	TRBJ2-2	-	TRBV4-2	TGTGCCAGCAGCCAGGAGAACACGAACACCGGGGAGCTGTTTTTT	CASSQENTNTGELFF
-	13	TRBJ2-5	-	TRBV13	TGTGCCAGCAGCCCCCGGGGTAGGGAGACCCAGTACTTC	CASSPRGRETQYF
-	13	TRBJ2-1	-	TRBV15	TGTGCCACCAGCAGAGCGCGGGGAAATGAGCAGTTCTTC	CATSRARGNEQFF
few	14	TRBJ2-1	-	TRBV6-2/TRBV6-3	TGTGCCAGCAGTTACGACGTGTCCTACAATGAGCAGTTCTTC	CASSYDVSYNEQFF
-	15	TRBJ1-1	-	TRBV30	TGTGCCTGGAGGTTCGACACGTCGCGCTACACTGAAGCTTTCTTT	CAWRFDTSRYTEAFF
-	13	TRBJ2-7	TRBD1	TRBV27	TGTGCCAGCTCCCGGGACAGGACCTACGAGCAGTACTTC	CASSRDRTYEQYF
-	15	TRBJ2-7	-	TRBV13	TGTGCCAGCAGCTTAGAGGGGCAGGGTTTAGGCGAGCAGTACTTC	CASSLEGQGLGEQYF
-	14	TRBJ2-3	TRBD2	TRBV12-3/TRBV12-4	TGTGCCAGCAGGCTAGCGGGGGGCACAGATACGCAGTATTTT	CASRLAGGTDTQYF
few	14	TRBJ2-5	TRBD2	TRBV12-3/TRBV12-4	TGTGCCAGCAGTTCGGGACTAGCGGAAGAGACCCAGTACTTC	CASSSGLAEETQYF
-	16	TRBJ2-7	TRBD2	TRBV7-2	TGTGCCAGCAGCCCCCCTAGCGGGCTTAGCTCCTACGAGCAGTACTTC	CASSPPSGLSSYEQYF
once	12	TRBJ2-7	-	TRBV27	TGTGCCACCCAGGGGACTAACTACGAGCAGTACTTC	CATQGTNYEQYF
-	15	TRBJ2-1	TRBD1	TRBV12-3/TRBV12-4	TGTGCCAGCAGTTTTGGGACAGGACCGTACAATGAGCAGTTCTTC	CASSFGTGPYNEQFF
few	13	TRBJ2-2	TRBD1	TRBV7-6	TGTGCCAGCTCACCAGGGGGCCCCGGGGAGCTGTTTTTT	CASSPGGPGELFF
-	12	TRBJ1-1	TRBD1	TRBV20-1	TGCAGTGCTGGACAGGGGGACACTGAAGCTTTCTTT	CSAGQGDTEAFF
-	13	TRBJ2-1	TRBD2	TRBV20-1	TGCAGTGCTCGCGGACTAGCGGGGAATGAGCAGTTCTTC	CSARGLAGNEQFF
-	14	TRBJ2-7	TRBD1	TRBV6-5	TGTGCCAGCAGTTACTCGACAGGGGGCGACGAGCAGTACTTC	CASSYSTGGDEQYF